The rows below give T cell receptor beta chains drawn from one sample of a study of immune evolution from preneoplasia to lung adenocarcinoma. Here immunoSEQ multiplex PCR was the method, and the copy in TCRdb shows in-frame clones only, minus some. This table holds under 45,000 clones, under 80% found once. What was sequenced was FFPE invasive lung adenocarcinoma tissue. The receptor set was obtained from a person aged 55 to 75 with lung adenocarcinoma. Both conserved end residues are part of each CDR3. Each record gives: CDR3 protein, CDR3 DNA, CDR3 length, D gene, V gene, J gene, clone size. D genes are given only for firm matches. Rows give clone size only sometimes, using once, few, many, or a class for an expanded clone.

CDR3: CASRGNRDLTYEQYF
DNA: TGTGCCAGCAGGGGGAACAGGGATCTAACCTACGAGCAGTACTTC
length: 15
D: -
V: TRBV6-6
J: TRBJ2-7
size: -

CDR3: CASSEVRDHGYTF
DNA: TGTGCCAGCAGTGAAGTACGTGATCATGGCTACACCTTC
length: 13
D: -
V: TRBV6-1
J: TRBJ1-2
size: -

CDR3: CASSLNEQYF
DNA: TGTGCCAGCAGCTTAAACGAGCAGTACTTC
length: 10
D: -
V: TRBV11-2
J: TRBJ2-7
size: once

CDR3: CASSPSPDRGGYTF
DNA: TGCGCCAGCAGCCCCTCGCCGGACAGGGGAGGCTACACCTTC
length: 14
D: TRBD1
V: TRBV5-1
J: TRBJ1-2
size: few

CDR3: CASSFRAGGEAFF
DNA: TGTGCCAGCAGCTTCCGGGCAGGGGGCGAAGCTTTCTTT
length: 13
D: TRBD1
V: TRBV11-2
J: TRBJ1-1
size: -

CDR3: CASSLLRVGVGTEAFF
DNA: TGTGCCAGCAGCCTACTACGCGTCGGGGTTGGGACTGAAGCTTTCTTT
length: 16
D: -
V: TRBV7-2
J: TRBJ1-1
size: few

CDR3: CASSFWDTQYF
DNA: TGTGCTAGCAGTTTTTGGGATACGCAGTATTTT
length: 11
D: -
V: TRBV28
J: TRBJ2-3
size: -

CDR3: CASSQEASGGDEQFF
DNA: TGCGCCAGCAGCCAAGAGGCGTCGGGGGGCGATGAGCAGTTCTTC
length: 15
D: -
V: TRBV4-1
J: TRBJ2-1
size: few

CDR3: CASRLRGGKATQYF
DNA: TGTGCCAGCAGGTTACGGGGCGGGAAGGCGACCCAGTACTTC
length: 14
D: -
V: TRBV6-5
J: TRBJ2-5
size: -

CDR3: CAWRTGGMNEQFF
DNA: TGTGCCTGGAGGACAGGGGGCATGAATGAGCAGTTCTTC
length: 13
D: TRBD1
V: TRBV30
J: TRBJ2-1
size: -

CDR3: CASGFFWSSVTYEQYF
DNA: TGTGCCAGCGGGTTTTTTTGGTCTAGCGTAACCTACGAGCAGTACTTC
length: 16
D: -
V: TRBV9
J: TRBJ2-7
size: -

CDR3: CASSLVGSGRPPDTQYF
DNA: TGCGCCAGCAGCTTGGTCGGTAGCGGGAGGCCACCCGATACGCAGTATTTT
length: 17
D: TRBD2
V: TRBV5-1
J: TRBJ2-3
size: once

CDR3: CASATGSATGELFF
DNA: TGTGCTAGTGCCACTGGTAGCGCCACCGGGGAGCTGTTTTTT
length: 14
D: -
V: TRBV12-5
J: TRBJ2-2
size: -

CDR3: CAWSSTSYGYTF
DNA: TGTGCCTGGAGTTCCACGTCTTATGGCTACACCTTC
length: 12
D: -
V: TRBV30
J: TRBJ1-2
size: -

CDR3: CASSVDQGVVNTGELFF
DNA: TGTGCCAGCAGCGTAGACCAGGGCGTGGTGAACACCGGGGAGCTGTTTTTT
length: 17
D: -
V: TRBV9
J: TRBJ2-2
size: few

CDR3: CASSRVQTSTDTQYF
DNA: TGCGCCAGCAGCCGGGTGCAGACTAGCACAGATACGCAGTATTTT
length: 15
D: -
V: TRBV4-1
J: TRBJ2-3
size: -

CDR3: CASSFDQPQHF
DNA: TGTGCCAGCAGTTTCGATCAGCCCCAGCATTTT
length: 11
D: -
V: TRBV28
J: TRBJ1-5
size: -

CDR3: CASSTQKGSYEQYF
DNA: TGTGCCAGCAGCACCCAGAAGGGTTCCTACGAGCAGTACTTT
length: 14
D: -
V: TRBV4-2
J: TRBJ2-7
size: -

CDR3: CASSLYQGPEAFF
DNA: TGTGCCAGCAGTTTATACCAGGGCCCTGAAGCTTTCTTT
length: 13
D: -
V: TRBV27
J: TRBJ1-1
size: -

CDR3: CASSFDTSSYEQYF
DNA: TGTGCCAGCAGTTTCGACACGAGCTCCTACGAGCAGTACTTC
length: 14
D: -
V: TRBV28
J: TRBJ2-7
size: few

CDR3: CASSLWAGGETGELFF
DNA: TGTGCCAGCAGCTTATGGGCGGGAGGGGAAACCGGGGAGCTGTTTTTT
length: 16
D: TRBD2
V: TRBV7-2
J: TRBJ2-2
size: once

CDR3: CASSGGTSATFTQYF
DNA: TGTGCCAGCAGTGGCGGGACTAGCGCTACTTTTACGCAGTATTTT
length: 15
D: TRBD2
V: TRBV9
J: TRBJ2-3
size: -

CDR3: CASSPYVNTEAFF
DNA: TGTGCCAGCTCACCATACGTGAACACTGAAGCTTTCTTT
length: 13
D: -
V: TRBV18
J: TRBJ1-1
size: -

CDR3: CAISDPGQGRNNEQFF
DNA: TGTGCCATCAGTGACCCGGGACAGGGGAGAAACAATGAGCAGTTCTTC
length: 16
D: TRBD1
V: TRBV10-3
J: TRBJ2-1
size: -

CDR3: CASSLEAASGLVEQYF
DNA: TGTGCCAGCAGTTTAGAAGCAGCTAGCGGGCTTGTCGAGCAGTACTTC
length: 16
D: TRBD2
V: TRBV28
J: TRBJ2-7
size: -

CDR3: CASLRTLNTEAFF
DNA: TGTGCCAGCTTGAGGACCTTGAACACTGAAGCTTTCTTT
length: 13
D: -
V: TRBV2
J: TRBJ1-1
size: -

CDR3: CAWRRGDRDYNEQFF
DNA: TGTGCCTGGAGAAGGGGTGACCGAGACTACAATGAGCAGTTCTTC
length: 15
D: -
V: TRBV30
J: TRBJ2-1
size: few

CDR3: CASSPTSGNSNEQFF
DNA: TGTGCCAGCAGCCCTACTAGCGGCAATTCAAATGAGCAGTTCTTC
length: 15
D: TRBD2
V: TRBV6-1
J: TRBJ2-1
size: -

CDR3: CASRTGLTDTQYF
DNA: TGTGCCTCGAGGACGGGATTGACAGATACGCAGTATTTT
length: 13
D: -
V: TRBV6-5
J: TRBJ2-3
size: -

CDR3: CASSVSTSGRMELFF
DNA: TGTGCCAGCAGCGTCTCGACTAGCGGGAGGATGGAGCTGTTTTTT
length: 15
D: TRBD2
V: TRBV9
J: TRBJ2-2
size: -

CDR3: CATQGGVSTDEQFF
DNA: TGTGCCACCCAAGGGGGGGTATCTACGGATGAGCAGTTCTTC
length: 14
D: -
V: TRBV2
J: TRBJ2-1
size: once

CDR3: CASAGLAMGLSYEQYF
DNA: TGTGCCAGCGCTGGACTAGCGATGGGGCTCTCCTACGAGCAGTACTTC
length: 16
D: TRBD2
V: TRBV6-6
J: TRBJ2-7
size: -

CDR3: CASSMRGEAFF
DNA: TGTGCCAGTAGTATGCGGGGTGAAGCTTTCTTT
length: 11
D: -
V: TRBV19
J: TRBJ1-1
size: -

CDR3: CASSLAGSSYNEQFF
DNA: TGCGCCAGCAGCTTAGCGGGGAGCTCCTACAATGAGCAGTTCTTC
length: 15
D: TRBD2
V: TRBV5-1
J: TRBJ2-1
size: -

CDR3: CASSLAKGPYNEQFF
DNA: TGTGCCAGCAGCTTAGCGAAGGGGCCATACAATGAGCAGTTCTTC
length: 15
D: -
V: TRBV11-2
J: TRBJ2-1
size: -

CDR3: CASSPYSGRSYEQYF
DNA: TGTGCCAGCAGCCCATATAGCGGGAGGAGCTACGAGCAGTACTTC
length: 15
D: TRBD2
V: TRBV9
J: TRBJ2-7
size: -

CDR3: CAGGVYQPQHF
DNA: TGTGCTGGGGGGGTTTATCAGCCCCAGCATTTT
length: 11
D: -
V: TRBV19
J: TRBJ1-5
size: few

CDR3: CASTRTAGAPSGANVLTF
DNA: TGTGCCAGCACCAGAACAGCGGGAGCCCCCTCTGGGGCCAACGTCCTGACTTTC
length: 18
D: TRBD2
V: TRBV28
J: TRBJ2-6
size: -

CDR3: CASSPTRTGITGELFF
DNA: TGTGCCAGCAGTCCCACCAGGACAGGGATAACCGGGGAGCTGTTTTTT
length: 16
D: TRBD1
V: TRBV2
J: TRBJ2-2
size: -

CDR3: CAIKGTSANNEQFF
DNA: TGTGCCATCAAGGGGACTAGCGCCAACAATGAGCAGTTCTTC
length: 14
D: TRBD2
V: TRBV10-3
J: TRBJ2-1
size: -

CDR3: CASGGDNQPQHF
DNA: TGTGCCAGCGGCGGGGATAATCAGCCCCAGCATTTT
length: 12
D: -
V: TRBV2
J: TRBJ1-5
size: -

CDR3: CASSWTSGTADTQYF
DNA: TGTGCCAGCAGCTGGACTAGCGGGACGGCAGATACGCAGTATTTT
length: 15
D: TRBD2
V: TRBV5-4
J: TRBJ2-3
size: medium-sized

CDR3: CASSLYSRDYGYTF
DNA: TGTGCCAGCAGCTTGTACTCCAGGGACTATGGCTACACCTTC
length: 14
D: -
V: TRBV7-8
J: TRBJ1-2
size: -

CDR3: CSVASGTGEETQYF
DNA: TGCAGCGTTGCATCCGGGACAGGGGAAGAGACCCAGTACTTC
length: 14
D: TRBD1
V: TRBV29-1
J: TRBJ2-5
size: once

CDR3: CASSLVDSRSGNTIYF
DNA: TGTGCCAGCAGCTTAGTCGACAGTAGAAGTGGAAACACCATATATTTT
length: 16
D: -
V: TRBV11-2
J: TRBJ1-3
size: -

CDR3: CASSDSPGGASNTGELFF
DNA: TGTGCCAGCAGTGACTCTCCAGGGGGCGCATCCAACACCGGGGAGCTGTTTTTT
length: 18
D: TRBD1
V: TRBV27
J: TRBJ2-2
size: -

CDR3: CASAKLTGELFF
DNA: TGTGCCAGCGCCAAGCTAACCGGGGAGCTGTTTTTT
length: 12
D: -
V: TRBV9
J: TRBJ2-2
size: -

CDR3: CASSSAGKNIQYF
DNA: TGTGCCAGCAGTTCCGCGGGTAAAAACATTCAGTACTTC
length: 13
D: -
V: TRBV28
J: TRBJ2-4
size: -

CDR3: CASKQTSGSYNEQFF
DNA: TGTGCCAGCAAGCAGACTAGCGGGAGTTACAATGAGCAGTTCTTC
length: 15
D: TRBD2
V: TRBV2
J: TRBJ2-1
size: once

CDR3: CASSSLRGSEQFF
DNA: TGTGCCAGCAGTTCGTTAAGAGGGAGCGAGCAGTTCTTC
length: 13
D: -
V: TRBV5-6
J: TRBJ2-1
size: few

CDR3: CASSLGWGDIHSNQPQHF
DNA: TGTGCCAGCAGCTTGGGGTGGGGGGATATCCATAGCAATCAGCCCCAGCATTTT
length: 18
D: -
V: TRBV5-6
J: TRBJ1-5
size: -

CDR3: CASRGLAGGADTQYF
DNA: TGTGCCAGCAGGGGACTAGCGGGAGGTGCAGATACGCAGTATTTT
length: 15
D: TRBD2
V: TRBV2
J: TRBJ2-3
size: few

CDR3: CASSLRKNTEAFF
DNA: TGTGCCAGCAGTTTGAGGAAGAACACTGAAGCTTTCTTT
length: 13
D: -
V: TRBV27
J: TRBJ1-1
size: -

CDR3: CASSWRAGDYNEQFF
DNA: TGTGCCAGCAGTTGGCGGGCAGGGGACTACAATGAGCAGTTCTTC
length: 15
D: -
V: TRBV11-3
J: TRBJ2-1
size: -

CDR3: CATRGAEKLFF
DNA: TGTGCCACCAGGGGGGCCGAAAAACTGTTTTTT
length: 11
D: TRBD1
V: TRBV6-5
J: TRBJ1-4
size: -

CDR3: CASLTSGKSDTQYF
DNA: TGTGCCAGTTTGACTAGCGGGAAGTCAGATACGCAGTATTTT
length: 14
D: TRBD2
V: TRBV2
J: TRBJ2-3
size: -

CDR3: CASTPRGTSGKTGELFF
DNA: TGTGCCAGTACCCCTAGAGGGACTAGCGGGAAAACCGGGGAGCTGTTTTTT
length: 17
D: TRBD2
V: TRBV19
J: TRBJ2-2
size: -

CDR3: CASSPARGYQPQHF
DNA: TGTGCCAGCTCACCCGCAAGGGGATACCAGCCCCAGCATTTT
length: 14
D: -
V: TRBV18
J: TRBJ1-5
size: -